This T cell receptor (beta chain) was documented in a study of T-cell memory formation after mild COVID-19. There are a few counts of this clonotype. A clone one base away is much larger, so this may be a read error. V dropped 4 bases and J dropped 5 bases, with 5 bases sitting between them. The CDR3 totals 11 residues. The germline CDR1 and CDR2 sequences are LNHDA and SQIVND (reference sequence). TCRdb called the 5' RACE reads again in MiXCR, with one record for every CDR3 protein. The table lists 500,000 to 650,000 distinct CDR3 sequences, 20% to 25% of them singletons. V gene TRBV19 combines with J gene TRBJ1-2; D is ambiguous. This sequence was found in an adult woman who had mild COVID-19 (a few samples of this study predate the infection). Cell type and time point are not known. Sequenced material: PBMCs or a T cell subset sorted from them (not recorded which). The DNA for the CDR3 is TGTGCCAGTAGTACCGGATATGGCTACACCTTC. It translates to CASSTGYGYTF.